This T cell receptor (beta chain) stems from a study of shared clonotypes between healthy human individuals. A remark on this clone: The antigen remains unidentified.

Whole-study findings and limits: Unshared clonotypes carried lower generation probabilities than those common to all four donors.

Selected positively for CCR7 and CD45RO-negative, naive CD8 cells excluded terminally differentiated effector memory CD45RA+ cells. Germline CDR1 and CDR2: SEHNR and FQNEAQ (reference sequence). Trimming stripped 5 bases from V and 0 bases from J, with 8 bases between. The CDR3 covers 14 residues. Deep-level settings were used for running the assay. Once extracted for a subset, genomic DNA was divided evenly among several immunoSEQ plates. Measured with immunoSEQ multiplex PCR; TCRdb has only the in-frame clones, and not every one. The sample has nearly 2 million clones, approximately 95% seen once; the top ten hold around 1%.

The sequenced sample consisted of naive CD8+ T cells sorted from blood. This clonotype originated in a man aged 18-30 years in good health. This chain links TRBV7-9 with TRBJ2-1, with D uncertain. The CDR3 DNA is TGTGCCAGCAGCCACGAAAGCTCCTACAATGAGCAGTTCTTC. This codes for CASSHESSYNEQFF.